This entry concerns a single T cell receptor (beta chain). This sample is drawn from a study of technical replicates of blood from a few donors. The germline V gene has CDR1 MDHEN and CDR2 SYDVKM. The CDR3 covers 14 residues. V was pared by 2 bases and J by 6 bases, with 4 bases of the junction left unmatched. TCRdb's table, derived via immunoSEQ multiplex PCR, lists solely in-frame clones and lacks some. The sample holds about 88,000 clones, about 94% seen once. Sample: T cells isolated from PBMCs. The sequence was obtained from a human donor in good health. The chain uses TRBV28 and TRBJ1-1; 9 bases are a match to TRBD1. This CDR3 is CASSLAGTGSEAFF. CDR3 in DNA: TGTGCCAGCAGTTTAGCCGGGACAGGGTCTGAAGCTTTCTTT.